The 13 T cell receptor beta chains presented below share a single source sample, sequenced in a study of CD8+CD57+ T cells in acquired aplastic anemia. TCR beta VDJ combinations and CDR3 sequences were profiled from genomic DNA. From the reads, TCRdb called clonotypes with MiXCR, one entry per CDR3 protein. This table has around 200,000 distinct CDR3 sequences, 48% appearing once. Those patients picked for sequencing had displayed CD8+CD57+ cell expansion on flow cytometry. The sample taken for sequencing was sorted CD4+, CD8+, or CD8+CD57+ T cells (not recorded which) from PBMCs. The receptors come from a human donor with aplastic anemia.

This rearrangement joins TRBV9 to TRBJ2-2; D uncertain. Germline V gene lookup returns CDR1 SGDLS and CDR2 YYNGEE. Trimming shortened V by 1 base and J by 0 bases, and 7 bases separated the two germline ends. The CDR3 is 15 residues long. The CDR3 sequence is CASSVRRSNTGELFF. The CDR3 region has the DNA TGTGCCAGCAGCGTACGGCGGTCGAACACCGGGGAGCTGTTTTTT.

The rearrangement uses TRBV6-1 and TRBJ2-1; D unresolved. CDR1 MNHNS and CDR2 SASEGT come from the germline V gene. Trimming took 4 bases from V and 13 from J, leaving 14 bases between them. CDR3 size: 12 residues. The CDR3 DNA reads as TGTGCCAGCAGTGTCGGAGTAGAGTCCCAGTTCTTC. This encodes CASSVGVESQFF.

This clonotype was detected a few times. The chain combines TRBV9 with TRBJ1-2; 10 bases are a match to TRBD1. Trimming cost V 1 base and J 9 bases; bases outside gene matches: 27. The CDR3 spans 21 residues. The germline CDR1 and CDR2 sequences are SGDLS and YYNGEE. CDR3 sequence reads: CASSVIKDPTGTGENIWSYTF. As DNA, the CDR3 is TGTGCCAGCAGCGTAATTAAGGACCCAACAGGGACAGGGGAAAATATATGGAGCTACACCTTC.

This clonotype occurred a few times. The chain recombines TRBV6-5 with TRBJ2-3, with 8 bases aligning to TRBD2. CDR1 and CDR2 (germline): MNHEY, SVGAGI. CDR3 length: 17 amino acids. The J segment lost 6 bases and the V segment lost 0 bases, leaving 11 bases of the junction unmatched. The CDR3, as DNA: TGTGCCAGCAGTTACTCTCTTCGGAGCGGGGGATACGATACGCAGTATTTT. This encodes CASSYSLRSGGYDTQYF.

The chain has TRBV20-1 and TRBJ2-1; 9 nucleotides align to TRBD2. CDR1 and CDR2 (germline): DFQATT, SNEGSKA (reference sequence). The CDR3 totals 19 residues. V dropped 1 base and J dropped 0; count of bases not matched to a gene: 13. CDR3 loop: CSARAIRTSAPSSYNEQFF. CDR3 DNA sequence: TGCAGTGCTAGAGCCATCAGGACTAGCGCCCCGAGCTCCTACAATGAGCAGTTCTTC.

The chain is built from TRBV10-3 and TRBJ1-5; D remains ambiguous. From germline, CDR1 is ENHRY and CDR2 SYGVKD. The V end lost 3 bases, the J end lost 4 bases, and 4 bases lay between the germline ends. The CDR3 runs 12 residues. The CDR3 DNA sequence: TGTGCCATCAGTGACCCGAATCAGCCCCAGCATTTT. Translating it yields CAISDPNQPQHF.

The chain carries TRBV6-4 and TRBJ1-2; D is ambiguous. Between the trimmed V and J ends, which lost 0 bases and 2 bases, there was a span of 4 bases. The CDR3 is 13 residues long. CDR1 is MRHNA and CDR2 is SNTAGT in the germline V gene. The CDR3 is CASSDSDNYGYTF. Here the CDR3 DNA reads TGTGCCAGCAGTGACTCGGACAACTATGGCTACACCTTC.

This chain joins TRBV5-1 and TRBJ1-5; D gene ambiguous. Looked up from germline, CDR1 is SGHRS and CDR2 is YFSETQ. The CDR3 covers 16 residues. V gave up 0 bases and J gave up 4 bases, with 14 bases separating them. The CDR3 DNA follows: TGCGCCAGCAGCTTGGTGGTGCGGCCATCAAATCAGCCCCAGCATTTT. The encoded protein is CASSLVVRPSNQPQHF.

This clonotype was detected many times. The chain uses TRBV20-1 and TRBJ1-4; D gene unclear. The CDR3 covers 13 residues. The V and J ends lost 0 bases and 8 bases respectively, with 10 bases between them. The germline V gene has CDR1 DFQATT and CDR2 SNEGSKA (reference sequence). Written as DNA, the CDR3 is TGCAGTGCTAGAGACCAAGCGGAGGAAAAACTGTTTTTT. As protein: CSARDQAEEKLFF.

The chain links TRBV5-1 to TRBJ2-1; 9 nucleotides agree with TRBD2. The length of the CDR3 is 16 residues. V was clipped by 0 bases and J by 4 bases; unmatched bases: 5. CDR1 is SGHRS, CDR2 YFSETQ, per germline. CDR3 residues: CASSLDSGSGYNEQFF. CDR3 coding DNA: TGCGCCAGCAGCTTGGATAGCGGGAGTGGATACAATGAGCAGTTCTTC.

The V and J genes are TRBV29-1 and TRBJ2-1; D uncertain. Germline V gene data show CDR1 as SQVTM and CDR2 as ANQGSEA. Trimming cost V 4 bases and J 15 bases, with 10 bases left between them. The CDR3 consists of 9 residues. CDR3 region: CSVAHWPFF. DNA for the CDR3: TGCAGCGTTGCCCACTGGCCGTTCTTC.

This sequence joins TRBV25-1 and TRBJ1-4; D not resolved. V lost 7 bases, J lost 8 bases, and 20 bases lay in between. CDR3 size: 15 residues. Germline-derived CDR1 and CDR2 are MGHDK and SYGVNS. CDR3 coding DNA: TGTGCCAGCACCCTCGGGCGGTCGGGCGGCGAAAAACTGTTTTTT. It translates to CASTLGRSGGEKLFF.

The gene calls are TRBV2 and TRBJ2-3; 7 nucleotides align to TRBD2. CDR3 length equals 14 residues. Germline V CDR1 and CDR2: SNHLY, FYNNEI. Trimming took 6 bases from V and 2 from J; bases not matched to a gene: 5. CDR3 protein: CASRGLTFTDTQYF. The CDR3 DNA is TGTGCCAGCAGGGGACTAACATTCACAGATACGCAGTATTTT.